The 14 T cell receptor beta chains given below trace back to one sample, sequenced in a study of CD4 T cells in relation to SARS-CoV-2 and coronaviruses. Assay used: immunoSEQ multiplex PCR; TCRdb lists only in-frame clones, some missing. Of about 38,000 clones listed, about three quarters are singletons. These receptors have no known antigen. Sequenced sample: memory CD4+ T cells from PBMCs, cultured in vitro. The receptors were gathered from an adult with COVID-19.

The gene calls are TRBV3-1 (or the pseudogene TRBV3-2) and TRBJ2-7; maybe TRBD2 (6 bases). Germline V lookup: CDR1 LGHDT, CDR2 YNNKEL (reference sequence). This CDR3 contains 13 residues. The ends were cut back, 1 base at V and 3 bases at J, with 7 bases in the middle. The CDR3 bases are TGTGCCAGCAGCCAAGCGGACTACTACGAGCAGTACTTC. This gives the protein CASSQADYYEQYF.

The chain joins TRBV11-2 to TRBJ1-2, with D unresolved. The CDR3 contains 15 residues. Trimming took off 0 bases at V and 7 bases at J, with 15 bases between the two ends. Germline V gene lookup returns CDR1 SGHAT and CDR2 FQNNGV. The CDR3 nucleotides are TGTGCCAGCAGCTTAGAGTTGGAGGATTGGGCTGGCTACACCTTC. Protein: CASSLELEDWAGYTF.

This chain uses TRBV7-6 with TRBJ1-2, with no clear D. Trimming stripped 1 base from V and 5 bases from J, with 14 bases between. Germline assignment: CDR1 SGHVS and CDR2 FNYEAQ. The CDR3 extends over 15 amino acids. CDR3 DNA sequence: TGTGCCAGCAGCTTAGAAGGCTCTTTGGGGTATGGCTACACCTTC. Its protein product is CASSLEGSLGYGYTF.

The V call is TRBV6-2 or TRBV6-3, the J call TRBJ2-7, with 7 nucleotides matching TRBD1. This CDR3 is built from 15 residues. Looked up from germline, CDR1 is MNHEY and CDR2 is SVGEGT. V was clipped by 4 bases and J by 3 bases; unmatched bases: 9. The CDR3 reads CASSLYQGVGYEQYF. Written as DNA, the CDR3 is TGTGCCAGCAGTTTATACCAGGGGGTCGGCTACGAGCAGTACTTC.

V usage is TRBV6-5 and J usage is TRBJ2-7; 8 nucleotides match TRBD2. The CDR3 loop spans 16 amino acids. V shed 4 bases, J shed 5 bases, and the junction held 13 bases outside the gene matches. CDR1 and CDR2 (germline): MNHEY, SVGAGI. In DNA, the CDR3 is TGTGCCAGCAGTTCCCTCTCGGGAGGGCCAATCAACGAGCAGTACTTC. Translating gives CASSSLSGGPINEQYF.

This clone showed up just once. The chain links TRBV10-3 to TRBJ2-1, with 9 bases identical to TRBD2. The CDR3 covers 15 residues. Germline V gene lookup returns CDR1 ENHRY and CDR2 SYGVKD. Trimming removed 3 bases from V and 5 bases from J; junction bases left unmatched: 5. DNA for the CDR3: TGTGCCATCAGTGACGGGACTAGCAGCCACAATGAGCAGTTCTTC. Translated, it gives CAISDGTSSHNEQFF.

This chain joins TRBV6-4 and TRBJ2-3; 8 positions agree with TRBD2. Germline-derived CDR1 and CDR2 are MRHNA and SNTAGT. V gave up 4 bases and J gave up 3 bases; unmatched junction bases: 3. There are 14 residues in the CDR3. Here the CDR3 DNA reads TGTGCCAGCAGTGCGGGAGGGCCAACAGATACGCAGTATTTT. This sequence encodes CASSAGGPTDTQYF.

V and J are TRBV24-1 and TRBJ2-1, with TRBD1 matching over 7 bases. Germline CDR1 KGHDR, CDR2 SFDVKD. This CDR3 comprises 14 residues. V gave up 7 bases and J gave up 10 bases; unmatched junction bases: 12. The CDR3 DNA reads TGTGCCACCAGCCCCCACGACAGGGTGCGAGAGCAGTTCTTC. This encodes CATSPHDRVREQFF.

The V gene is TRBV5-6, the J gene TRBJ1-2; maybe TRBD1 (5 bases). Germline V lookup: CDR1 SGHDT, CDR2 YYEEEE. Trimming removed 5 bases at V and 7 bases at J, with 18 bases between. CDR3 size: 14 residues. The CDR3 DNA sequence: TGTGCCAGCAGATTGTCCGGGGGAGAGGCTGGCTACACCTTC. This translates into CASRLSGGEAGYTF.

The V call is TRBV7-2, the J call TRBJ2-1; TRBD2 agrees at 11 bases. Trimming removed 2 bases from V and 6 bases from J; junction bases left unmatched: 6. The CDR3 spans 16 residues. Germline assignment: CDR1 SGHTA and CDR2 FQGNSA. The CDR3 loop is CASSLRVLAGGNEQFF. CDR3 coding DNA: TGTGCCAGCAGCTTACGGGTTCTAGCGGGAGGCAATGAGCAGTTCTTC.

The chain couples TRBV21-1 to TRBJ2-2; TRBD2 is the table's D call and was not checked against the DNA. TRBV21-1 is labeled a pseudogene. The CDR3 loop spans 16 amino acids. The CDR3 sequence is CASSNRTSGRSGELFF. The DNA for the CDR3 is TGTGCCAGCAGCAATCGGACTAGCGGGAGGTCCGGGGAGCTGTTTTTT.

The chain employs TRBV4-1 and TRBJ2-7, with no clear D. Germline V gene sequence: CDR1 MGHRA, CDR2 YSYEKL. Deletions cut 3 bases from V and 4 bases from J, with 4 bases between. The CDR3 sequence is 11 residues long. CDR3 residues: CASSHGYEQYF. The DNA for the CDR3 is TGCGCCAGCAGCCATGGTTACGAGCAGTACTTC.

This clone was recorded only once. CDR3 DNA: TGCGCCAGCAGCTTGGAACCCGACAGGGACATTCAGTACTTC. Residues: CASSLEPDRDIQYF. The chain combines TRBV5-1 with TRBJ2-4, with TRBD1 matching over 7 bases. The V gene's germline CDR1 is SGHRS and CDR2 YFSETQ. The ends lost 0 bases at V and 8 bases at J; junction bases unmatched: 5. The CDR3 length is 14 residues.

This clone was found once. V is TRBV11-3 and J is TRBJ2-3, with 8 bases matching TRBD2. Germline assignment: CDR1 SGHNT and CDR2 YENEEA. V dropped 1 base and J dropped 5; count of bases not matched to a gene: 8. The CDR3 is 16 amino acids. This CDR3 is CASSLGSGSQVDTQYF. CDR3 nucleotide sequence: TGTGCCAGCAGCTTAGGCAGCGGGAGTCAAGTAGATACGCAGTATTTT.